This T cell receptor (beta chain) emerged from a study of blood T cell repertoires in COVID-19. The germline gives CDR1 SGDLS, CDR2 YYNGEE. V dropped 4 bases and J dropped 7 bases, with 14 bases sitting between them. This CDR3 region has 13 residues. Methods used by the authors: For nucleated cells, counts were estimated from reference gene primer amplification. Generated by immunoSEQ multiplex PCR, the TCRdb table keeps only in-frame clones and is missing some. From that table come the V and J calls and clone size; the DNA was used to work out D and trimming. Of 95,000 to 150,000 clones in the sample, roughly 87% are singletons; the top ten hold over 20%.

Sequencing was performed on peripheral blood. V gene TRBV9 combines with J gene TRBJ1-2; maybe TRBD1 (6 bases). The TCR comes from a woman older than 75 with acute or convalescent COVID-19. DNA for the CDR3: TGTGCCAGCAGCCTTACAGGGATCCGTGGCTACACCTTC. Amino acids: CASSLTGIRGYTF.